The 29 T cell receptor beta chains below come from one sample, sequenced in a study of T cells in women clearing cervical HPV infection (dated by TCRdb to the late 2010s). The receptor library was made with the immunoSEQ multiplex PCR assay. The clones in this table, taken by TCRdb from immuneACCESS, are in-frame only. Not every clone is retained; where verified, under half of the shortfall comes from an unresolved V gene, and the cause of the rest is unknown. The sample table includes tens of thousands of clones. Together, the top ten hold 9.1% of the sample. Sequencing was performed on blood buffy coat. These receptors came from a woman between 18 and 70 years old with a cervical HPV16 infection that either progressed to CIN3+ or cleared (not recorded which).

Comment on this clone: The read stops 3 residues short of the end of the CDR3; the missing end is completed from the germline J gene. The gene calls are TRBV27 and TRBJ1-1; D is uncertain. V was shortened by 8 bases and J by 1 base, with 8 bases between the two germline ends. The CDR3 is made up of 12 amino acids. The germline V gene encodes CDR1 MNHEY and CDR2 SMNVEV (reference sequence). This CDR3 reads CASLVGNTEAFF. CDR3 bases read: TGTGCCAGCCTAGTAGGGAACACTGAA.

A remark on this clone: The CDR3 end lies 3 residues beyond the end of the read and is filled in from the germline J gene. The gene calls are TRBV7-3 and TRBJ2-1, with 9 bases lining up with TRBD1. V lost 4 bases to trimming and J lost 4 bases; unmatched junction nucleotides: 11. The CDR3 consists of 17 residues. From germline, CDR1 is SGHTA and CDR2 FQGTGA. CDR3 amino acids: CASSSSGRQGGYNEQFF. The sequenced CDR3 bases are TGTGCCAGCAGCTCTAGTGGCCGACAGGGGGGGTACAATGAG. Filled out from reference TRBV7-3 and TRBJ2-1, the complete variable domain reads GAGVSQTPSNKVTEKGKYVELRCDPISGHTALYWYRQSLGQGPEFLIYFQGTGAADDSGLPNDRFFAVRPEGSVSTLKIQRTERGDSAVYLCASSSSGRQGGYNEQFFGPGTRLTVL.

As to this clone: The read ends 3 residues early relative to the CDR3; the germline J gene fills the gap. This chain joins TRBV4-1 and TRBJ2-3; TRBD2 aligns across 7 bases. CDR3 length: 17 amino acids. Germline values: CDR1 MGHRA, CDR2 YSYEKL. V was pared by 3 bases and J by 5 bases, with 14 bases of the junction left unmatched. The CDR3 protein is CASSHPALRGREDTQYF. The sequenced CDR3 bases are TGCGCCAGCAGCCACCCCGCGTTGCGCGGGAGAGAAGATACG.

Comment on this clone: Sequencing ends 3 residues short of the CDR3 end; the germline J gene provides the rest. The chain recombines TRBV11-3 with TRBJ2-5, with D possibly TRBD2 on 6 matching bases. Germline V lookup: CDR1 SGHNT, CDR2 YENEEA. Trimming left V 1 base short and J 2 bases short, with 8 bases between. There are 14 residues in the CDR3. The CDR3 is CASSLAGGQETQYF. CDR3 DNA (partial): TGTGCCAGCAGCTTAGCTGGGGGGCAAGAGACC.

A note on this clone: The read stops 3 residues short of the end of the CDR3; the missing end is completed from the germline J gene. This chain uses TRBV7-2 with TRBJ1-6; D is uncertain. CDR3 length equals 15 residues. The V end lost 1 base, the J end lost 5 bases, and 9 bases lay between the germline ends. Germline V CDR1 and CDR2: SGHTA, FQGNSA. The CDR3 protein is CASSLVGQNNSPLHF. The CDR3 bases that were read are TGTGCCAGCAGCTTAGTAGGGCAGAATAATTCACCC. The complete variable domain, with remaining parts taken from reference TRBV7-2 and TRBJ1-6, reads GAGVSQSPSNKVTEKGKDVELRCDPISGHTALYWYRQSLGQGLEFLIYFQGNSAPDKSGLPSDRFSAERTGGSVSTLTIQRTQQEDSAVYLCASSLVGQNNSPLHFGNGTRLTVT.

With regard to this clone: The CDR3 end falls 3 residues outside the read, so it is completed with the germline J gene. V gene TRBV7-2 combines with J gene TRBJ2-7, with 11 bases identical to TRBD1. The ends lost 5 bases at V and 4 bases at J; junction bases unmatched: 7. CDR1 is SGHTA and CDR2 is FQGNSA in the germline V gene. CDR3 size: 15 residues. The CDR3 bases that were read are TGTGCCAGCAGCGGCCGGACAGGGGGCGGGTACGAG. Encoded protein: CASSGRTGGGYE. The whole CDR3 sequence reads CASSGRTGGGYEQYF.

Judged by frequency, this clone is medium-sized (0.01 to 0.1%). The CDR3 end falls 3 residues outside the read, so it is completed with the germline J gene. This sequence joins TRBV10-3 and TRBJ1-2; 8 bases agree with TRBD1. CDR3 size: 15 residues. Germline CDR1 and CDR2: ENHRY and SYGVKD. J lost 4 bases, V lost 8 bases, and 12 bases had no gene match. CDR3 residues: CAIARDRQSSYGYTF. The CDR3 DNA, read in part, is TGTGCCATCGCCCGGGACAGGCAAAGTTCCTATGGC.

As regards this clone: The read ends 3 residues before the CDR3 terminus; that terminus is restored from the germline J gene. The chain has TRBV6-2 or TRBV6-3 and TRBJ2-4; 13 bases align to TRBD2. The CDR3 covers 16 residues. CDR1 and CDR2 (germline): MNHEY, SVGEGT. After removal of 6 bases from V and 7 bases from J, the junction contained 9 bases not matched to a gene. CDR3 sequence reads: CASSHRTSGGGNIQYF. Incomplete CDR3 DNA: TGTGCCAGCAGCCACAGGACTAGCGGGGGAGGGAACATT.

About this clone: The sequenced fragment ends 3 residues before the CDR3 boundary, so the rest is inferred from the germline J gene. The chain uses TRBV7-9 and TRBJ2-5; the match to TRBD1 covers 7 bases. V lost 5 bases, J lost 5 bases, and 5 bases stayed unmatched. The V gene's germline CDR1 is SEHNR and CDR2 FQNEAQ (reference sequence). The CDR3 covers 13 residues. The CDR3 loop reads CASSPGTEETQYF. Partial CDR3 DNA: TGTGCCAGCAGCCCGGGGACAGAGGAGACC.

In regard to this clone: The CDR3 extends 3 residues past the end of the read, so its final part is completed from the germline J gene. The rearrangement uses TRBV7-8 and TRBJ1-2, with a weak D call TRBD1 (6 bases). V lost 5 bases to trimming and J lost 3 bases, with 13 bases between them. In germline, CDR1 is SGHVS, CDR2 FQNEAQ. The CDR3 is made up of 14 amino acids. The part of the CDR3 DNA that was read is TGTGCCAGCAGCATTCGGGGGGCCGACTATGGC. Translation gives CASSIRGADYG. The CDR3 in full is CASSIRGADYGYTF.

CDR3 amino acids: CASSFVEETQYF. The sequenced part of the CDR3 DNA is TGTGCCAGCAGTTTTGTAGAAGAGACC. The V gene is TRBV12-3 or TRBV12-4, the J gene TRBJ2-5; D is unclear. The CDR3 is cut off 3 residues early in the read; its end comes from the germline J gene. There are 12 residues in the CDR3. Trimming took off 3 bases at V and 3 bases at J, with 5 bases between the two ends.

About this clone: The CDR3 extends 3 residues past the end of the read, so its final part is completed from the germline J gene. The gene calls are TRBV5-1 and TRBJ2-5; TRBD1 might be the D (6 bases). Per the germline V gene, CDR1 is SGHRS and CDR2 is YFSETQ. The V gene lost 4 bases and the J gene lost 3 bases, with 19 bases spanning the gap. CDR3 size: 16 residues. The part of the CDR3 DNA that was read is TGCGCCAGCAGCCCGGACAGTCTTAAGGGAAAAGAGACC. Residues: CASSPDSLKGKET. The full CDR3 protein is CASSPDSLKGKETQYF.

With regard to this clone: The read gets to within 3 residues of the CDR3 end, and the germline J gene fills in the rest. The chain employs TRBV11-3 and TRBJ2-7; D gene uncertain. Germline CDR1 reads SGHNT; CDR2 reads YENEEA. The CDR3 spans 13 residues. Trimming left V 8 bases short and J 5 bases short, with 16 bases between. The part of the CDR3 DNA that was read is TGTGCCAGCGGATCCCCTAGTCTCCACGAG. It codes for CASGSPSLHE. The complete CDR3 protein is CASGSPSLHEQYF. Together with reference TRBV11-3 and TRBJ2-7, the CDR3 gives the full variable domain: EAGVVQSPRYKIIEKKQPVAFWCNPISGHNTLYWYLQNLGQGPELLIRYENEEAVDDSQLPKDRFSAERLKGVDSTLKIQPAELGDSAVYLCASGSPSLHEQYFGPGTRLTVT.

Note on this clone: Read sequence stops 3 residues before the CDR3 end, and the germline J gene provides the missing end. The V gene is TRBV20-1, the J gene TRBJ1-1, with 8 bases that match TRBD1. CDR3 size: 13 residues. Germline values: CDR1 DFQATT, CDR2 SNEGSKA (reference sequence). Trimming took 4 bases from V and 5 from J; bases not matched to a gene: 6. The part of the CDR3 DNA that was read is TGCAGTGCTACGACAGGGGCTCTTACTGAA. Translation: CSATTGALTE. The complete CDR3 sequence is CSATTGALTEAFF.

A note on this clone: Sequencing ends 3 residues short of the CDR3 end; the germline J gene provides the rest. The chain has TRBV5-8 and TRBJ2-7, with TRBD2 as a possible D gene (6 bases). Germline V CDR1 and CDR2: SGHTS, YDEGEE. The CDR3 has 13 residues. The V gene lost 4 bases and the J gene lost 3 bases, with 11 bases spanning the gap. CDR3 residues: CASSGGVYYEQYF. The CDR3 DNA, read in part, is TGTGCCAGCAGCGGCGGGGTCTACTACGAG.

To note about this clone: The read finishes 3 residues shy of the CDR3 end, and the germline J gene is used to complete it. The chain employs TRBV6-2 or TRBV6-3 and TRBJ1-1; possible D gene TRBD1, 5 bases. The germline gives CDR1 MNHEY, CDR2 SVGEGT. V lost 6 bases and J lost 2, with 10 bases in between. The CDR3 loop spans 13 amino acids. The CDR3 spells CASRKGVNTEAFF. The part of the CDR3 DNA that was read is TGTGCCAGCAGAAAAGGGGTTAACACTGAA.

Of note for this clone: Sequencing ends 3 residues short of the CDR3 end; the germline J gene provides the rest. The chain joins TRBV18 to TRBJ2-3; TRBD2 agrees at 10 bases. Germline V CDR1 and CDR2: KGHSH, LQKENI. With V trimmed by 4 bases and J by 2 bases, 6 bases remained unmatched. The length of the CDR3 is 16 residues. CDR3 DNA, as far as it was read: TGTGCCAGCTCACTGACTAGCGGGCTAAACACAGATACG. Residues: CASSLTSGLNTDT. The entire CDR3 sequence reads CASSLTSGLNTDTQYF.

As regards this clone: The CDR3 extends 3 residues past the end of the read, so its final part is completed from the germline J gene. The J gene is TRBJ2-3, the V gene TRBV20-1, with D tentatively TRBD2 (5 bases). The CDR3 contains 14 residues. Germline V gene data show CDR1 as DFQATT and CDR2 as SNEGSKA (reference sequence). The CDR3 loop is CSATDRPAEMTQYF. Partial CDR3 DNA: TGCAGTGCTACAGACCGACCAGCGGAAATGACG.

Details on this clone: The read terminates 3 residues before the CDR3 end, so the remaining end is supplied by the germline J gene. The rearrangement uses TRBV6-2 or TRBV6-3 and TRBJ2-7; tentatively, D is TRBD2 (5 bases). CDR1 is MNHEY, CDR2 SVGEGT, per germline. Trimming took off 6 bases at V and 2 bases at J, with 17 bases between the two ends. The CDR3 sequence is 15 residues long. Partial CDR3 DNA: TGTGCCAGCAGAATGAGGCGGCGGGCCACCTACGAG. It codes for CASRMRRRATYE. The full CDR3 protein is CASRMRRRATYEQYF.

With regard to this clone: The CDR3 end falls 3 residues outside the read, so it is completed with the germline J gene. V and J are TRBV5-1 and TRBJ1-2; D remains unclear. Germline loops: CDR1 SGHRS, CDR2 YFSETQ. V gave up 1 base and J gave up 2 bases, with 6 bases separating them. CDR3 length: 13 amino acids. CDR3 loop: CASSLSPNYGYTF. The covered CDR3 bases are TGCGCCAGCAGCTTGAGCCCGAACTATGGC.

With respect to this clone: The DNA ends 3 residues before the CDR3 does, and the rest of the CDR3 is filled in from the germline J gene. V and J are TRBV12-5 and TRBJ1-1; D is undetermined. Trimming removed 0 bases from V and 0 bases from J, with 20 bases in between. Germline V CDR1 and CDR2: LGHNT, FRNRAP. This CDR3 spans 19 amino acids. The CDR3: CASGLVLSRRTFMNTEAFF. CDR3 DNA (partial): TGTGCTAGTGGTTTGGTACTGTCGAGACGGACTTTCATGAACACTGAA.

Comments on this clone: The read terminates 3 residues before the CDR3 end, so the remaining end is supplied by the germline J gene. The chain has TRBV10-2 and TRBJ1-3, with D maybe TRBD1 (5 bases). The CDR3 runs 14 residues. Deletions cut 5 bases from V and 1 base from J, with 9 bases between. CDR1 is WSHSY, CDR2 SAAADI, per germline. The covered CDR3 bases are TGCGCCAGCAGTCCCGACAGATCTGGAAACACC. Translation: CASSPDRSGNT. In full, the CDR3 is CASSPDRSGNTIYF.

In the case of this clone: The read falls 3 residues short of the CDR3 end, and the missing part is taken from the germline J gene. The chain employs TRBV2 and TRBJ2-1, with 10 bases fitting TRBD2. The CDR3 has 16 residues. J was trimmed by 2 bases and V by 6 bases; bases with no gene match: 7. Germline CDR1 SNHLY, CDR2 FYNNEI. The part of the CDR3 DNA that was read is TGTGCCAGCAGCCTCGGACTAGCGGCCACCTACAATGAG. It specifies CASSLGLAATYNE. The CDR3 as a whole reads CASSLGLAATYNEQFF.

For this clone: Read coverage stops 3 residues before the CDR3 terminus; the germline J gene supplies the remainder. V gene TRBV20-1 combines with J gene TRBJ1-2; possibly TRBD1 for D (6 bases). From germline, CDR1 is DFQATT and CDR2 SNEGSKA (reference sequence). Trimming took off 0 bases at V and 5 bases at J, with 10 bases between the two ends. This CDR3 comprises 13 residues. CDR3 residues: CSAREGAGYGYTF. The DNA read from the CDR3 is TGCAGTGCTAGAGAGGGGGCTGGGTATGGC.

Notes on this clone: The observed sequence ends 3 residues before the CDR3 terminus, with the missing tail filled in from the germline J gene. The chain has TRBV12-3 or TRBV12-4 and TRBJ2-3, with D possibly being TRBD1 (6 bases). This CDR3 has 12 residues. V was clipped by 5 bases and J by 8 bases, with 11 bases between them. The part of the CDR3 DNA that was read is TGTGCCAGCAGTAATCAGGGGTTTACG. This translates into CASSNQGFT. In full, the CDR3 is CASSNQGFTQYF.

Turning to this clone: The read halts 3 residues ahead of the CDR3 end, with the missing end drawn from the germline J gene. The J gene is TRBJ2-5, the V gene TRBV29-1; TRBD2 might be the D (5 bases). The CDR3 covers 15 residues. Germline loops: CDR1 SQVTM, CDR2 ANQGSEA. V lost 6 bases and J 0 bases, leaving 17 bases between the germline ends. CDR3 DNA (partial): TGCAGCGTCGGAAGGAGCGGCCAGTACCAAGAGACC. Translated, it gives CSVGRSGQYQET. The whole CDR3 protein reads CSVGRSGQYQETQYF.

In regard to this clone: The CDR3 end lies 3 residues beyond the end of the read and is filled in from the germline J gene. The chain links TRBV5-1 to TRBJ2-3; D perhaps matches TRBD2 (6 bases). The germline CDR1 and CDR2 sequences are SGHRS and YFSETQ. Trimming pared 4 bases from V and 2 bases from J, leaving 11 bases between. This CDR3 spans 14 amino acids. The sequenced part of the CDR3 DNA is TGCGCCAGCAGCACCGGGACTCTCACAGATACG. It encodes CASSTGTLTDT. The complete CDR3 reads CASSTGTLTDTQYF.

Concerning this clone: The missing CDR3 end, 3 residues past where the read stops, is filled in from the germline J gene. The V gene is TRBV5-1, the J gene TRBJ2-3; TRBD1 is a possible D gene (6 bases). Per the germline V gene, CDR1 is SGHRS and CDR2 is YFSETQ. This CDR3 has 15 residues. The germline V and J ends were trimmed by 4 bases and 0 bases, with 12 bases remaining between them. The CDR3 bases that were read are TGCGCCAGCAGCCGGACAGCCAGAAGCACAGATACG. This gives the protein CASSRTARSTDT. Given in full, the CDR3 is CASSRTARSTDTQYF.

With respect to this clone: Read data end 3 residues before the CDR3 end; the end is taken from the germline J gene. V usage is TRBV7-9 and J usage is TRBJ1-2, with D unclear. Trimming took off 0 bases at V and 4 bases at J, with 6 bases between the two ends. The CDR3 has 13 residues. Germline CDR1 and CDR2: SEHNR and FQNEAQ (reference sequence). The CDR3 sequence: CASSLANSYGYTF. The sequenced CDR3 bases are TGTGCCAGCAGCTTAGCTAATAGCTATGGC.